The rows below give T cell receptor beta chains drawn from one sample of a study of Graves' ophthalmopathy and Graves' hyperthyroidism. TCRdb re-called the multiplex PCR reads through MiXCR, storing one row per CDR3 protein. Found here are around 1.1 million distinct CDR3 sequences, approximately 35% of them singletons; the top ten hold around 10%. The specimen was peripheral blood or thyroid tissue (not recorded which). The receptors here all came from an adult man with Graves' hyperthyroidism. The CDR3 runs from the conserved cysteine through the conserved F or W. A D gene is named only where the DNA matches it firmly. Size tells how often a clone was seen (once, few, many) or the class of an expanded clone, and some rows leave it out.

NA	NA	TRBV9	TRBJ1-1	CASSQVGAANTEAFF	TGTGCCAGCAGCCAAGTTGGGGCAGCGAACACTGAAGCTTTCTTT
many	TRBD1	TRBV24-1	TRBJ2-7	CATSETGQYEQYF	TGTGCCACCAGTGAAACGGGACAGTACGAGCAGTACTTC
NA	NA	TRBV19	TRBJ1-4	CASVGARDEKLFF	TGTGCCAGTGTGGGGGCGCGGGATGAAAAACTGTTTTTT
NA	NA	TRBV7-9	TRBJ2-2	CASSLRDTNTGELFF	TGCGCCAGCAGCTTGCGGGACACCAACACCGGGGAGCTGTTTTTT
NA	TRBD1	TRBV12-3/TRBV12-4	TRBJ1-4	CASNSPGQGSEKLFF	TGTGCCAGCAATTCACCGGGACAGGGTAGCGAAAAACTGTTTTTT
few	TRBD1	TRBV6-1	TRBJ1-5	CASRPEQGVGNQPQHF	TGTGCCAGCAGACCCGAACAGGGGGTTGGCAATCAGCCCCAGCATTTT
many	NA	TRBV7-9	TRBJ2-7	CASSLDRVEEQYF	TGTGCCAGCAGCTTAGACAGGGTGGAGGAGCAGTACTTC
many	NA	TRBV20-1	TRBJ2-7	CSASRLNYEQYF	TGCAGTGCTAGTCGCCTGAACTACGAGCAGTACTTC
NA	NA	TRBV25-1	TRBJ2-6	CASSPSRGAGANVLTF	TGTGCCAGCAGCCCGTCCAGGGGGGCTGGGGCCAACGTCCTGACTTTC
few	NA	TRBV20-1	TRBJ1-5	CSARTFRYQPQHF	TGCAGTGCTAGAACGTTTCGGTATCAGCCCCAGCATTTT
NA	NA	TRBV10-3	TRBJ1-1	CASREMMDGKNTEAFF	TGTGCCAGCAGAGAAATGATGGACGGGAAGAACACTGAAGCTTTCTTT
many	NA	TRBV29-1	TRBJ1-4	CSVDIGLGEKLFF	TGCAGCGTTGATATCGGACTCGGTGAAAAACTGTTTTTT
NA	NA	TRBV7-9	TRBJ1-2	CASSPTRGTNYGYTF	TGTGCCAGCAGTCCTACCCGCGGTACTAACTATGGCTACACCTTC
few	NA	TRBV9	TRBJ2-2	CASSVRSGELFF	TGTGCCAGCAGCGTAAGGTCCGGGGAGCTGTTTTTT
NA	NA	TRBV7-9	TRBJ1-4	CASSLKTGGNEKLFF	TGTGCCAGCAGCTTAAAGACAGGCGGTAATGAAAAACTGTTTTTT
many	TRBD1	TRBV27	TRBJ2-5	CASSSLGQGSETQYF	TGTGCCAGCAGTTCCCTGGGACAGGGAAGTGAGACCCAGTACTTC
many	NA	TRBV7-9	TRBJ2-7	CASSSKQGNYEQYF	TGTGCCAGCAGCTCCAAACAGGGTAACTACGAGCAGTACTTC
many	NA	TRBV9	TRBJ2-5	CASSAVQETGVTQYF	TGTGCCAGCAGCGCAGTTCAGGAAACAGGTGTGACCCAGTACTTC
NA	NA	TRBV5-1	TRBJ1-1	CASYTGSWAEAFF	TGCGCCAGCTACACGGGATCGTGGGCTGAAGCTTTCTTT
few	TRBD1	TRBV7-3	TRBJ1-1	CASSQGGGDTEAFF	TGTGCCAGCAGTCAAGGGGGCGGGGACACTGAAGCTTTCTTT
many	TRBD1	TRBV29-1	TRBJ2-5	CSVEYTGDWETQYF	TGCAGCGTTGAATACACAGGGGATTGGGAGACCCAGTACTTC
NA	NA	TRBV10-3	TRBJ2-5	CASSRGRGPQETQYF	TGTGCCAGCAGCCGCGGTCGGGGGCCCCAAGAGACCCAGTACTTC
NA	NA	TRBV4-3	TRBJ2-5	CASSQAQSRVGETQYF	TGCGCCAGCAGCCAAGCCCAGTCGAGGGTTGGGGAGACCCAGTACTTC
few	TRBD2	TRBV7-2	TRBJ2-7	CASSLVASGDYEQYF	TGTGCCAGCAGCTTAGTGGCTAGCGGGGACTACGAGCAGTACTTC
many	NA	TRBV2	TRBJ2-7	CASSEEVFQRYF	TGTGCCAGCAGTGAAGAGGTGTTTCAGAGGTACTTC
NA	NA	TRBV6-5	TRBJ1-6	CASSYEVVTGLLDSPLHF	TGTGCCAGCAGTTACGAAGTCGTAACGGGGCTTTTGGATTCACCCCTCCACTTT
NA	NA	TRBV10-1	TRBJ1-4	CASSEGIQERNEKLFF	TGCGCCAGCAGTGAGGGAATACAGGAGAGGAATGAAAAACTGTTTTTT
NA	TRBD1	TRBV7-9	TRBJ2-5	CASSWGDREETQYF	TGTGCCAGCAGCTGGGGGGACAGGGAAGAGACCCAGTACTTC
NA	TRBD1	TRBV29-1	TRBJ2-5	CSVDFGTGGGETQYF	TGCAGCGTTGACTTCGGGACAGGGGGCGGGGAGACCCAGTACTTC
few	TRBD2	TRBV20-1	TRBJ2-5	CSAVDPAGGGETQYF	TGCAGTGCTGTCGATCCAGCGGGGGGGGGAGAGACCCAGTACTTC
NA	NA	TRBV24-1	TRBJ1-4	CATSATGVDEKLFF	TGTGCCACCAGTGCTACAGGAGTGGATGAAAAACTGTTTTTT
many	NA	TRBV20-1	TRBJ1-2	CSGTDYGYTF	TGCAGTGGGACAGACTATGGCTACACCTTC
many	NA	TRBV7-9	TRBJ1-4	CASSYRDGTNEKLFF	TGTGCCAGCAGCTACCGGGACGGCACTAATGAAAAACTGTTTTTT
NA	NA	TRBV25-1	TRBJ1-1	CAQTENQKTEAFF	TGTGCCCAAACTGAAAACCAGAAAACTGAAGCTTTCTTT
NA	NA	TRBV5-4	TRBJ2-5	CASSSPGAETQYF	TGTGCCAGCAGTTCACCAGGGGCAGAGACCCAGTACTTC
NA	TRBD1	TRBV29-1	TRBJ1-2	CSVPSSGQGGNGYTF	TGCAGCGTACCCTCCTCGGGACAGGGGGGGAATGGCTACACCTTC
many	NA	TRBV5-6	TRBJ1-1	CASTNTGGSTEAFF	TGTGCCAGCACCAATACGGGGGGAAGCACTGAAGCTTTCTTT
few	NA	TRBV7-3	TRBJ1-2	CASSLVELGRGYTF	TGTGCCAGCAGCTTGGTGGAACTGGGGCGAGGCTACACCTTC
NA	NA	TRBV5-1	TRBJ2-3	CASSPSLGSTDTQYF	TGCGCCAGCAGCCCCTCGTTAGGGAGCACAGATACGCAGTATTTT
many	NA	TRBV15	TRBJ1-1	CATSQGGLGLDTEAFF	TGTGCCACCAGCCAAGGCGGCCTCGGGTTAGACACTGAAGCTTTCTTT
many	TRBD1	TRBV19	TRBJ1-2	CASSRTGTATDGYTF	TGTGCCAGTAGTCGAACCGGGACAGCCACGGATGGCTACACCTTC
once	NA	TRBV7-8	TRBJ1-3	CASSNNKGGNTIYF	TGTGCCAGCAGCAACAACAAGGGCGGGAACACCATATATTTT
many	TRBD1	TRBV5-1	TRBJ1-2	CASSLQGDVRYGYTF	TGCGCCAGCAGCCTACAGGGGGATGTTCGCTATGGCTACACCTTC
NA	TRBD1	TRBV29-1	TRBJ2-7	CSAQPGQGRYEQYF	TGCAGCGCCCAACCGGGACAGGGGAGGTACGAGCAGTACTTC
once	NA	TRBV28	TRBJ1-2	CASSPAGIGYTF	TGTGCCAGCAGTCCCGCCGGTATAGGCTACACCTTC
NA	NA	TRBV10-3	TRBJ1-5	CASSRVNEPNQPQHF	TGTGCCAGCTCCCGCGTGAATGAACCCAATCAGCCCCAGCATTTT
NA	TRBD1	TRBV29-1	TRBJ1-1	CSVAGTGMNTEAFF	TGCAGCGTTGCCGGGACAGGGATGAACACTGAAGCTTTCTTT
NA	NA	TRBV6-4	TRBJ2-3	CASSDRETDTQYF	TGTGCCAGCAGTGACCGGGAGACAGATACGCAGTATTTT
many	TRBD1	TRBV20-1	TRBJ1-5	CSASMSGGYQPQHF	TGCAGTGCTAGTATGTCAGGGGGATATCAGCCCCAGCATTTT
many	NA	TRBV7-6	TRBJ1-1	CASSPSVAGLDTEAFF	TGTGCCAGCAGTCCATCCGTAGCAGGGTTAGACACTGAAGCTTTCTTT
many	NA	TRBV9	TRBJ1-6	CASSVGTGGNSPLHF	TGTGCCAGCAGCGTAGGGACGGGTGGGAATTCACCCCTCCACTTT
NA	NA	TRBV29-1	TRBJ2-6	CSETSGANVLTF	TGCAGCGAGACTTCTGGGGCCAACGTCCTGACTTTC
NA	TRBD2	TRBV7-9	TRBJ2-2	CASSLDSRLADKTGELFF	TGTGCCAGCAGCTTAGATAGTAGACTAGCGGACAAAACCGGGGAGCTGTTTTTT
once	NA	TRBV10-3	TRBJ2-3	CASSRQTGLTDTQYF	TGTGCCTCATCACGGCAAACGGGGCTCACAGATACGCAGTATTTT
few	NA	TRBV5-5	TRBJ2-7	CASSGAGYYEQYF	TGTGCCAGCAGCGGGGCCGGCTACTACGAGCAGTACTTC